What follows are 29 T cell receptor beta chains derived from one specimen sequenced in a study of CD8+CD57+ T cells in acquired aplastic anemia listed by TCRdb under 2018. The listed sequencing device is Illumina HiSeq 2000. TCR beta VDJ combination and CDR3 sequence profiling used genomic DNA as the template. TCRdb handled the public reads itself, with Q25 trimming in fastp and clone calling in MiXCR, and kept productive beta chains. One record per CDR3 amino acid sequence lists the most common genes and DNA. The sample table contains about 180,000 distinct CDR3 sequences; only one count was recorded for roughly 60% of them. The top ten hold about two fifths of the sample. Expansion of CD8+CD57+ cells had been shown by flow cytometry in the patients chosen for sequencing. Material for sequencing was sorted CD4+, CD8+, or CD8+CD57+ T cells (not recorded which) from PBMCs. These receptors came from a human donor with aplastic anemia.

CDR3 region: CASSSLLAGAETQYF. CDR3 bases: TGTGCCAGCAGTTCCCTTCTAGCGGGGGCGGAGACCCAGTACTTC. V and J are TRBV12-3 or TRBV12-4 and TRBJ2-5; 10 bases match TRBD2. Trimming removed 4 bases from V and 5 bases from J; junction bases left unmatched: 7. This CDR3 spans 15 amino acids.

CDR3 amino acids: CASSEITSGRTSSYEQYF. The CDR3, as DNA: TGCGCCAGCAGTGAAATTACTAGCGGGAGGACCTCCTCCTACGAGCAGTACTTC. The chain has TRBV10-1 and TRBJ2-7, with 12 bases matching TRBD2. The junction had 9 bases not matched to a gene; V was cut back by 3 bases and J by 0 bases. The germline gives CDR1 WNHNN, CDR2 SYGVQD (reference sequence). This CDR3 spans 18 amino acids.

This clonotype was seen repeatedly, ten times or more. This sequence joins TRBV4-1 and TRBJ1-5; D call uncertain. This CDR3 has 14 residues. In germline, CDR1 is MGHRA, CDR2 YSYEKL. Between the trimmed V and J ends, which lost 0 bases and 4 bases, there was a span of 7 bases. The CDR3 loop is CASSQEGGNQPQHF. The CDR3 DNA follows: TGCGCCAGCAGCCAAGAGGGCGGTAATCAGCCCCAGCATTTT.

This clonotype was seen once. The junction and the germline gene differ at one end; a read error may be behind it. The V gene is TRBV7-7, the J gene TRBJ1-3, with D hard to call. The V gene's germline CDR1 is SSHAT and CDR2 FNYEAQ (reference sequence). This CDR3 has 15 amino acids. The CDR3: CASSSSKSSGNTIYF. The DNA for the CDR3 is TGTGCTAGCAGCTCGAGCAAGAGCTCTGGAAACACCATATATTTT.

This chain joins TRBV10-3 and TRBJ2-7; a possible D gene is TRBD2 (5 bases). Trimming shortened V by 7 bases and J by 2 bases, and 15 bases separated the two germline ends. The CDR3 extends over 14 amino acids. Germline V lookup: CDR1 ENHRY, CDR2 SYGVKD. CDR3 loop: CAIKGFGNTYEQYF. Here the CDR3 DNA reads TGTGCCATCAAAGGTTTCGGGAATACCTACGAGCAGTACTTC.

This rearrangement joins TRBV19 to TRBJ1-2; tentatively, D is TRBD1 (6 bases). Germline CDR1 LNHDA, CDR2 SQIVND (reference sequence). There are 14 residues in the CDR3. Trimming pared 5 bases from V and 3 bases from J, leaving 13 bases between. DNA for the CDR3: TGTGCCAGTAGTGGGCGGGGGCACTACTATGGCTACACCTTC. It specifies CASSGRGHYYGYTF. The whole variable domain, filled in from reference TRBV19 and TRBJ1-2, reads DGGITQSPKYLFRKEGQNVTLSCEQNLNHDAMYWYRQDPGQGLRLIYYSQIVNDFQKGDIAEGYSVSREKKESFPLTVTSAQKNPTAFYLCASSGRGHYYGYTFGSGTRLTVV.

The CDR3 reads CASSKAGTEAFF. The CDR3 nucleotides read TGTGCCAGCAGCAAGGCAGGGACCGAAGCTTTCTTT. The chain has TRBV6-5 and TRBJ1-1; perhaps TRBD1 as D (5 bases). The germline V and J ends were trimmed by 6 bases and 8 bases, with 13 bases remaining between them. CDR3 length: 12 residues. The germline CDR1 and CDR2 sequences are MNHEY and SVGAGI.

This clonotype was found once. This chain connects TRBV20-1 to TRBJ2-1, with 7 bases fitting TRBD2. The ends lost 5 bases at V and 7 bases at J; junction bases unmatched: 17. The germline V gene has CDR1 DFQATT and CDR2 SNEGSKA (reference sequence). This CDR3 comprises 16 residues. The CDR3 reads CSASPMTSQVGNEQFF. CDR3 DNA sequence: TGCAGTGCTTCGCCGATGACTAGCCAAGTCGGGAATGAGCAGTTCTTC.

This sequence joins TRBV15 and TRBJ2-5; 10 bases are a match to TRBD1. In germline, CDR1 is LNHNV, CDR2 YYDKDF (reference sequence). The trim removed 2 bases at V and 5 bases at J, leaving 14 bases unmatched. This CDR3 has 18 residues. CDR3 bases: TGTGCCACCAGCAGACGAGTGGGGACAGGGGCTGTTTTGGAGACCCAGTACTTC. Protein product: CATSRRVGTGAVLETQYF.

The chain links TRBV24-1 to TRBJ2-5, with D maybe TRBD1 (5 bases). Germline V gives CDR1 KGHDR, CDR2 SFDVKD. The CDR3 extends over 18 amino acids. Trimming removed 3 bases at V and 1 base at J, with 20 bases between. CDR3: CATSDPGDIQGSQETQYF. The DNA for the CDR3 is TGTGCCACCAGTGATCCGGGCGATATTCAGGGATCCCAAGAGACCCAGTACTTC.

At least ten counts were recorded for this clonotype. This sequence joins TRBV4-1 and TRBJ2-7; TRBD1 aligns across 8 bases. Germline V CDR1 and CDR2: MGHRA, YSYEKL. CDR3 length: 15 residues. V was clipped by 4 bases and J by 2 bases; unmatched bases: 7. Written as DNA, the CDR3 is TGCGCCAGCAGCCCAGGGACAGGAGGGCCCTACGAGCAGTACTTC. Protein sequence: CASSPGTGGPYEQYF.

The chain has TRBV7-8 and TRBJ1-5, with 9 positions matching TRBD1. V trimming: 6 bases; J trimming: 1 base; junction bases outside the gene matches: 10. The CDR3 spans 17 residues. CDR1 and CDR2 (germline): SGHVS, FQNEAQ. For the CDR3, the DNA is TGTGCCAGCAGTAAGCCGGGACAGGGTTCGAGCAATCAGCCCCAGCATTTT. It encodes CASSKPGQGSSNQPQHF.

The chain couples TRBV29-1 to TRBJ2-3, with D perhaps given as TRBD1 or TRBD2 (5 bases each). Germline CDR1 and CDR2: SQVTM and ANQGSEA. V was cut by 1 base and J by 5 bases, with 13 bases left in between. This CDR3 is built from 14 residues. Written as DNA, the CDR3 is TGCAGCGTTGAAGCCTGGGGGTCAGGAGATACGCAGTATTTT. Amino acids: CSVEAWGSGDTQYF.

The rearrangement uses TRBV24-1 and TRBJ2-3; TRBD2 might be the D (5 bases). The CDR3 has 16 amino acids. V was trimmed by 4 bases and J by 4 bases, leaving 17 bases between them. CDR1 is KGHDR and CDR2 is SFDVKD in the germline V gene. The CDR3 region has the DNA TGTGCCACCAGTGACTCGGGTGGGAGTGTCTCAGATACGCAGTATTTT. Its translation: CATSDSGGSVSDTQYF.

V usage is TRBV15 and J usage is TRBJ1-5; D not certain. V was cut by 1 base and J by 7 bases, with 17 bases left in between. Germline CDR1 and CDR2: LNHNV and YYDKDF (reference sequence). This CDR3 spans 16 amino acids. The DNA for the CDR3 is TGTGCCACCAGCAGAGCTCCGCACCACCAGCAACAGCCCCAGCATTTT. Translation gives CATSRAPHHQQQPQHF. The variable domain in full, with the rest retrieved from reference TRBV15 and TRBJ1-5, is DAMVIQNPRYQVTQFGKPVTLSCSQTLNHNVMYWYQQKSSQAPKLLFHYYDKDFNNEADTPDNFQSRRPNTSFCFLDIRSPGLGDTAMYLCATSRAPHHQQQPQHFGDGTRLSIL.

This clonotype occurred a few times. V is TRBV5-1 and J is TRBJ2-7, with D perhaps matching TRBD2 (7 bases). V lost 4 bases, J lost 6 bases, and 20 bases lay in between. Germline V gene data show CDR1 as SGHRS and CDR2 as YFSETQ. The CDR3 is made up of 15 amino acids. CDR3 nucleotide sequence: TGCGCCAGCAGCCACGCTAGAGGGAGGGGGGGCGAGCAGTACTTC. It specifies CASSHARGRGGEQYF.

The chain couples TRBV2 to TRBJ2-5; 9 nucleotides agree with TRBD2. The CDR3 extends over 13 amino acids. The germline V gene has CDR1 SNHLY and CDR2 FYNNEI. The V gene end was trimmed by 6 bases and the J gene end by 4 bases; junction bases not matched to a gene: 3. The CDR3 here is CASRWRGGETQYF. The CDR3 coding sequence is TGTGCCAGCAGGTGGCGGGGGGGAGAGACCCAGTACTTC.

The chain links TRBV24-1 to TRBJ2-7, with TRBD2 identical over 7 bases. The CDR3 extends over 17 amino acids. Per germline, CDR1 KGHDR and CDR2 SFDVKD. V lost 1 base to trimming and J lost 5 bases; unmatched junction nucleotides: 13. The CDR3, as DNA: TGTGCCACCAGTGATTTTAGGCGGGAGAGAGAGCTGGACGAGCAGTACTTC. This encodes CATSDFRRERELDEQYF.

This chain links TRBV6-1 with TRBJ1-2, with a tentative D call TRBD1 (6 bases). The CDR3 totals 17 residues. Germline CDR1 reads MNHNS; CDR2 reads SASEGT. Trimming stripped 0 bases from V and 5 bases from J, with 19 bases between. The CDR3 protein is CASSEAPGHEVGYGYTF. As DNA, the CDR3 is TGTGCCAGCAGTGAAGCGCCGGGACACGAAGTAGGGTATGGCTACACCTTC.

Comments on this clonotype: An end of the junction does not agree with germline; a read error may underlie this. The chain combines TRBV5-1 with TRBJ2-1, with TRBD2 matching over 16 bases. Germline V lookup: CDR1 SGHRS, CDR2 YFSETQ. The CDR3 runs to 15 residues. The CDR3 DNA sequence: TGCGCCAGCACCGGGACTAGCGGGGGGGCGGATGAGCATTTCTTC. Amino acids: CASTGTSGGADEHFF. The whole variable domain, remainder taken from reference TRBV5-1 and TRBJ2-1, is KAGVTQTPRYLIKTRGQQVTLSCSPISGHRSVSWYQQTPGQGLQFLFEYFSETQRNKGNFPGRFSGRQFSNSRSEMNVSTLELGDSALYLCASTGTSGGADEHFFGPGTRLTVL.

This chain joins TRBV19 and TRBJ1-1, with D possibly matching TRBD1 (6 bases). The CDR3 sequence is 14 residues long. From germline, CDR1 is LNHDA and CDR2 SQIVND (reference sequence). Trimming pared 5 bases from V and 1 base from J, leaving 11 bases between. Written as DNA, the CDR3 is TGTGCCAGTAGTTACAGGGACCAGAACACTGAAGCTTTCTTT. It is translated as CASSYRDQNTEAFF.

The chain has TRBV7-9 and TRBJ2-3; D tentatively reads TRBD1 or TRBD2 (6 bases each). Trimming removed 5 bases from V and 2 bases from J, with 20 bases in between. The CDR3 is 17 amino acids. The germline V gene encodes CDR1 SEHNR and CDR2 FQNEAQ (reference sequence). The CDR3 protein is CASSPEILAGATDTQYF. In DNA form, the CDR3 reads TGTGCCAGCAGCCCAGAGATACTAGCAGGGGCCACAGATACGCAGTATTTT.

The V call is TRBV7-9, the J call TRBJ1-5; no clear D gene. V shed 3 bases and J shed 6 bases, with 21 bases lying between them. This CDR3 comprises 17 residues. CDR1 and CDR2 (germline): SEHNR, FQNEAQ (reference sequence). The CDR3 loop reads CASSFFRPAGGRQPQHF. CDR3 nucleotide sequence: TGTGCCAGCAGCTTTTTCCGTCCCGCCGGAGGGCGTCAGCCCCAGCATTTT.

The chain uses TRBV20-1 and TRBJ2-6; TRBD2 matches 8 bases. The CDR3 is made up of 14 amino acids. Germline CDR1 reads DFQATT; CDR2 reads SNEGSKA (reference sequence). Unmatched junction bases numbered 10, after V lost 6 bases and J lost 9 bases. CDR3 sequence: CSAPPTGRGNVLTF. The CDR3 bases are TGCAGTGCCCCCCCCACCGGGAGGGGCAACGTCCTGACTTTC.

V usage is TRBV19 and J usage is TRBJ2-7; TRBD1 agrees at 8 bases. The CDR3 contains 15 residues. The V gene's germline CDR1 is LNHDA and CDR2 SQIVND (reference sequence). Trimming removed 1 base from V and 4 bases from J; junction bases left unmatched: 6. The CDR3 is CASSIVGTGPYEQYF. CDR3 coding DNA: TGTGCCAGTAGTATAGTGGGGACAGGCCCTTACGAGCAGTACTTC.

The chain joins TRBV24-1 to TRBJ2-3, with 7 nucleotides matching TRBD2. Germline V lookup: CDR1 KGHDR, CDR2 SFDVKD. The CDR3 consists of 16 residues. Germline trimming cut 11 bases from V and 6 bases from J; bases unmatched to any gene: 19. The CDR3 protein is CASNRRLAERADTQYF. The CDR3 region has the DNA TGTGCCAGCAATAGGCGGCTAGCGGAGAGAGCGGATACGCAGTATTTT.

The chain recombines TRBV20-1 with TRBJ2-7; D perhaps matches TRBD1 (6 bases). The CDR3 covers 13 residues. V was pared by 5 bases and J by 4 bases, with 15 bases between. Germline assignment: CDR1 DFQATT and CDR2 SNEGSKA (reference sequence). The CDR3 protein is CSAAGTRVYEQYF. The CDR3, as DNA: TGCAGTGCTGCCGGGACACGGGTTTACGAGCAGTACTTC.

This clonotype is a singleton in its sample. The J gene is TRBJ2-3, the V gene TRBV20-1; TRBD2 matches at 12 bases. The germline V gene encodes CDR1 DFQATT and CDR2 SNEGSKA (reference sequence). The V segment lost 2 bases and the J segment 1 base; nucleotides outside the gene matches: 1. The length of the CDR3 is 15 residues. This CDR3 is CSARRTSGGTDTQYF. In nucleotides, the CDR3 is TGCAGTGCTAGAAGGACTAGCGGGGGCACAGATACGCAGTATTTT.

This clonotype was detected ten times or more. The chain links TRBV29-1 to TRBJ2-5; 7 positions match TRBD1. After removal of 1 base from V and 4 bases from J, the junction contained 6 bases not matched to a gene. Germline V lookup: CDR1 SQVTM, CDR2 ANQGSEA. This CDR3 comprises 14 residues. The CDR3 coding sequence is TGCAGCGTTGAAGTAGACAGGGAGTCAGAGACCCAGTACTTC. Its translation: CSVEVDRESETQYF.